This entry lists 17 T cell receptor beta chains sequenced from one sample in a study of cytomegalovirus exposure and HLA in healthy donors. The PCR ran on 60 Vbeta and 13 Jbeta primers. TCRdb's copy holds only in-frame clones and misses some; the assay was immunoSEQ multiplex PCR. This table holds around 120,000 clones, around 82% found once. Sequenced material: PBMCs. The receptors were sampled from a male donor in good health and CMV-seropositive.

J is TRBJ2-7 and V is TRBV30; the match to TRBD1 covers 11 bases. This CDR3 is 14 amino acids long. The germline gives CDR1 GTSNPN, CDR2 SVGIG (reference sequence). V trimming: 7 bases; J trimming: 4 bases; junction bases outside the gene matches: 9. The CDR3 is CASAPGTGGYEQYF. The CDR3 DNA reads TGTGCCTCTGCTCCCGGGACAGGGGGGTACGAGCAGTACTTC.

This chain links TRBV10-3 with TRBJ1-1; D might be TRBD1 (6 bases). Germline CDR1 is ENHRY and CDR2 is SYGVKD. V was pared by 5 bases and J by 0 bases, with 13 bases between. This CDR3 is 15 amino acids long. This CDR3 is CAISRSTGMNTEAFF. CDR3 nucleotides: TGTGCCATCAGTCGAAGCACAGGGATGAACACTGAAGCTTTCTTT.

In its sample, this clone was seen a few times. The chain links TRBV7-3 to TRBJ2-1; possible D gene TRBD2, 7 bases. The germline V gene encodes CDR1 SGHTA and CDR2 FQGTGA. The CDR3 is 14 amino acids. V was trimmed by 1 base and J by 15 bases, leaving 19 bases between them. The CDR3 region is CASSLNLGGGPMFF. CDR3 bases: TGTGCCAGCAGCTTAAATCTAGGGGGAGGGCCGATGTTCTTC.

This chain connects TRBV28 to TRBJ2-2; D gene ambiguous. The germline gives CDR1 MDHEN, CDR2 SYDVKM. The V and J ends lost 7 bases and 2 bases respectively, with 11 bases between them. This CDR3 region has 14 residues. This CDR3 reads CASTRLVNTGELFF. The DNA for the CDR3 is TGTGCCAGCACCCGACTCGTAAACACCGGGGAGCTGTTTTTT.

The chain uses TRBV5-4 and TRBJ2-1; possibly TRBD1 for D (6 bases). Germline loops: CDR1 SGHNT, CDR2 YYREEE (reference sequence). The V and J ends lost 4 bases and 3 bases respectively, with 17 bases between them. CDR3 size: 16 residues. The CDR3 protein is CASSLDSPVVYNEQFF. CDR3 nucleotides: TGTGCCAGCAGCCTGGACAGTCCTGTCGTCTACAATGAGCAGTTCTTC.

This clone was recorded a few times. The rearrangement joins TRBV7-2 to TRBJ2-1, with D perhaps TRBD2 (5 bases). Germline lookup yields CDR1 SGHTA and CDR2 FQGNSA. The CDR3 covers 12 residues. Trimming removed 1 base from V and 9 bases from J, with 7 bases in between. The CDR3, as DNA: TGTGCCAGCAGCTTAGTCCGGGGTGAGCAGTTCTTC. Protein: CASSLVRGEQFF.

The chain employs TRBV4-1 and TRBJ1-3; 8 bases align to TRBD1. The germline V gene encodes CDR1 MGHRA and CDR2 YSYEKL. V shed 9 bases and J 0 bases; nucleotides not matched to a gene: 10. The CDR3 consists of 16 residues. CDR3 bases: TGCGCCAGTCACGGGACAGGAATGAGCTCTGGAAACACCATATATTTT. Protein: CASHGTGMSSGNTIYF.

The V and J genes are TRBV29-1 and TRBJ2-1; 10 bases map to TRBD1. Germline CDR1 is SQVTM and CDR2 is ANQGSEA. J was trimmed by 10 bases and V by 8 bases; bases with no gene match: 11. The CDR3 sequence is 13 residues long. The CDR3: CSHRTGGKDEQFF. Written as DNA, the CDR3 is TGCAGCCACAGGACAGGGGGGAAGGACGAGCAGTTCTTC.

V usage is TRBV4-3 and J usage is TRBJ2-1; 13 nucleotides match TRBD2. The V gene's germline CDR1 is LGHNA and CDR2 YSLEER. The V gene end was trimmed by 0 bases and the J gene end by 1 base; junction bases not matched to a gene: 6. The CDR3 covers 19 residues. The CDR3 protein is CASSQDPRTSGRSYNEQFF. CDR3 in DNA: TGCGCCAGCAGCCAAGATCCTCGGACTAGCGGGAGATCCTACAATGAGCAGTTCTTC.

J is TRBJ2-3 and V is TRBV6-5; D is ambiguous. The CDR3 is made up of 13 amino acids. Trimming cost V 6 bases and J 5 bases, with 12 bases left between them. The germline CDR1 and CDR2 sequences are MNHEY and SVGAGI. The CDR3 DNA is TGTGCCAGCAGACCAACGACGGGAGATACGCAGTATTTT. Its protein is CASRPTTGDTQYF.

This sequence joins TRBV11-2 and TRBJ2-3; D is perhaps TRBD1 (5 bases). The germline CDR1 and CDR2 sequences are SGHAT and FQNNGV. V lost 7 bases to trimming and J lost 1 base, with 15 bases between them. The CDR3 is made up of 15 amino acids. The CDR3 sequence: CASNDLLTGTDTQYF. Written as DNA, the CDR3 is TGTGCCAGCAACGATCTTCTGACAGGCACAGATACGCAGTATTTT.

This chain connects TRBV10-3 to TRBJ2-7; tentative D call: TRBD2 (6 bases). The CDR3 totals 17 residues. Per germline, CDR1 ENHRY and CDR2 SYGVKD. V dropped 11 bases and J dropped 3 bases, with 29 bases sitting between them. The CDR3 loop reads CAPQVASGFPLNYEQYF. Written as DNA, the CDR3 is TGTGCCCCCCAAGTAGCGAGCGGGTTCCCCCTGAACTACGAGCAGTACTTC.

This sequence joins TRBV7-8 and TRBJ2-4, with TRBD2 matching over 8 bases. After removal of 5 bases from V and 9 bases from J, the junction contained 12 bases not matched to a gene. This CDR3 has 15 residues. Germline V gene sequence: CDR1 SGHVS, CDR2 FQNEAQ. CDR3 amino acids: CASSLRTSWDGIQYF. CDR3 nucleotide sequence: TGTGCCAGCAGCCTCCGGACTAGCTGGGATGGCATTCAGTACTTC. The full variable domain, rest sourced from reference TRBV7-8 and TRBJ2-4, is GAGVSQSPRYKVAKRGQDVALRCDPISGHVSLFWYQQALGQGPEFLTYFQNEAQLDKSGLPSDRFFAERPEGSVSTLKIQRTQQEDSAVYLCASSLRTSWDGIQYFGAGTRLSVL.

This clone is a singleton in its sample. The chain recombines TRBV4-2 with TRBJ1-4; D is unresolved. Germline CDR1 is LGHNA and CDR2 is YNFKEQ. The CDR3 loop spans 16 amino acids. Trimming removed 0 bases at V and 4 bases at J, with 12 bases between. The CDR3 region has the DNA TGTGCCAGCAGCCAAGATGTAGGAGGAGATAATGAAAAACTGTTTTTT. Its protein product is CASSQDVGGDNEKLFF.

V usage is TRBV4-3 and J usage is TRBJ1-4; D possibly corresponds to TRBD1 (6 bases). The CDR3 totals 16 residues. CDR1 LGHNA and CDR2 YSLEER come from the germline V gene. Trimming cost V 0 bases and J 2 bases, with 10 bases left between them. CDR3: CASSQDLRGTNEKLFF. The DNA of the CDR3 is TGCGCCAGCAGCCAAGATCTGAGGGGGACTAATGAAAAACTGTTTTTT.

The count of this clone is one. J is TRBJ1-3 and V is TRBV6-1; 7 bases align to TRBD1. CDR3 length: 14 residues. Per the germline V gene, CDR1 is MNHNS and CDR2 is SASEGT. The V gene end was trimmed by 4 bases and the J gene end by 6 bases; junction bases not matched to a gene: 6. The CDR3 sequence: CASSGGQGENTIYF. The CDR3 DNA follows: TGTGCCAGCAGTGGTGGGCAGGGGGAAAACACCATATATTTT.

This chain uses TRBV7-9 with TRBJ2-7, with D possibly TRBD2 on 7 matching bases. Germline CDR1 SEHNR, CDR2 FQNEAQ (reference sequence). Between the trimmed V and J ends, which lost 5 bases and 2 bases, there was a span of 13 bases. This CDR3 spans 14 amino acids. In nucleotides, the CDR3 is TGTGCCAGCAGCCGAGGGGGGGCCCCCTACGAGCAGTACTTC. Amino acid sequence: CASSRGGAPYEQYF.